This T cell receptor beta chain was identified in a study of blood T cell repertoires in COVID-19. Clones were sequenced by immunoSEQ multiplex PCR, and TCRdb holds only the in-frame ones, with some missing. Of about 200,000 clones listed, 80% to 85% are singletons. CDR1 and CDR2 from the germline V gene are MDHEN and SYDVKM. The CDR3 sequence is 15 residues long. V lost 5 bases, J lost 3 bases, and 5 bases stayed unmatched. The study recruited people aged roughly 18 to 95 years across 20 to 30 US areas. The sample taken for sequencing was PBMCs or T cells enriched from blood (not recorded which). The source is a man aged 40-55 years who had recovered from COVID-19. V is TRBV28 and J is TRBJ1-5, with 9 bases lining up with TRBD1. The CDR3 here is CASSPGQGNNQPQHF. For the CDR3, the DNA is TGTGCCAGCAGTCCCGGACAGGGGAACAATCAGCCCCAGCATTTT.